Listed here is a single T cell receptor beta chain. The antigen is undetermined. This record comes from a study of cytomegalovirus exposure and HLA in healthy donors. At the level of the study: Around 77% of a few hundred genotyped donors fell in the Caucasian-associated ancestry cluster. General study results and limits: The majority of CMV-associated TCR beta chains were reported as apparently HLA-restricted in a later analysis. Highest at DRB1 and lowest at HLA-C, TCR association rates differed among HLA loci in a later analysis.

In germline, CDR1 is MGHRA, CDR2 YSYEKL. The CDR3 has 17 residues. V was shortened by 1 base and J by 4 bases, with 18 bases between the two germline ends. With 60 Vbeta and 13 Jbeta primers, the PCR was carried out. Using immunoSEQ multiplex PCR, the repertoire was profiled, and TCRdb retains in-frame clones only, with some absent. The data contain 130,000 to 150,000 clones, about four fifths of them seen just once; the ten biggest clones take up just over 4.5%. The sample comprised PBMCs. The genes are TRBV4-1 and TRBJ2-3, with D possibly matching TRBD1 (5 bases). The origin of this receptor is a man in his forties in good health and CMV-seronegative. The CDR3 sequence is CASSQVGRAGWADTQYF. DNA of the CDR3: TGCGCCAGCAGCCAAGTAGGCAGGGCAGGGTGGGCAGATACGCAGTATTTT.